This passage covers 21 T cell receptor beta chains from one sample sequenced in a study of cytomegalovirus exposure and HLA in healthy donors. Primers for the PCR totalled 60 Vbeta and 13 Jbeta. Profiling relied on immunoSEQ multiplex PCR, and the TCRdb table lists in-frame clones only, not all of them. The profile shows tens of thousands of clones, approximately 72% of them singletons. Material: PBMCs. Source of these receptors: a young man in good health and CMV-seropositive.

The CDR3 DNA is TGTGCCAGCAGCTCCGGGACTAGGGTGGGTGAGCAGTTCTTC. It encodes CASSSGTRVGEQFF. The V gene is TRBV27, the J gene TRBJ2-1, with 8 bases aligning to TRBD2. Trimming cost V 6 bases and J 9 bases; bases outside gene matches: 10. This CDR3 region has 14 residues. Germline loops: CDR1 MNHEY, CDR2 SMNVEV (reference sequence).

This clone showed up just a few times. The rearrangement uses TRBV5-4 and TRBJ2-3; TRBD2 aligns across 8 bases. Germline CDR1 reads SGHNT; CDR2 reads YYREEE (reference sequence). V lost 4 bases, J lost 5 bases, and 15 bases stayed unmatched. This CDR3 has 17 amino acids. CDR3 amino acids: CASSPAPGTRGGDTQYF. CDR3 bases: TGTGCCAGCAGCCCTGCCCCGGGGACTAGAGGAGGAGATACGCAGTATTTT.

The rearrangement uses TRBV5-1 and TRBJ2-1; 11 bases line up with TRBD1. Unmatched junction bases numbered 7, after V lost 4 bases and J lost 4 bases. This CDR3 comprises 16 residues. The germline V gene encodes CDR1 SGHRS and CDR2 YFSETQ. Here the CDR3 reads CASSLQRDRGYNEQFF. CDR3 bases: TGCGCCAGCAGCCTCCAACGGGACAGGGGGTACAATGAGCAGTTCTTC.

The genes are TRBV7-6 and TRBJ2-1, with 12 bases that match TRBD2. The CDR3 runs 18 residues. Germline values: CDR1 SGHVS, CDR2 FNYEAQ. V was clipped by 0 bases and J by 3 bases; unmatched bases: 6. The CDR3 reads CASSLATGLAGFYNEQFF. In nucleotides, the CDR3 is TGTGCCAGCAGCTTAGCGACCGGACTAGCGGGGTTCTACAATGAGCAGTTCTTC.

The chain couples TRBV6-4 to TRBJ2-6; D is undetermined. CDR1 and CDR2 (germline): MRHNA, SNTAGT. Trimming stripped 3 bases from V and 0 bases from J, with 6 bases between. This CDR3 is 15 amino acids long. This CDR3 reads CASSEGGSGANVLTF. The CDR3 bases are TGTGCCAGCAGTGAAGGCGGCTCTGGGGCCAACGTCCTGACTTTC.

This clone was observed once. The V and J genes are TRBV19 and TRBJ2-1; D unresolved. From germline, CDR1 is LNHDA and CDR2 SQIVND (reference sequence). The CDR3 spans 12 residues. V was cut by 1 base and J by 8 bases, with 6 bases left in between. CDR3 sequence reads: CASSIGPYEQFF. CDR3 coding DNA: TGTGCCAGTAGTATAGGGCCCTATGAGCAGTTCTTC.

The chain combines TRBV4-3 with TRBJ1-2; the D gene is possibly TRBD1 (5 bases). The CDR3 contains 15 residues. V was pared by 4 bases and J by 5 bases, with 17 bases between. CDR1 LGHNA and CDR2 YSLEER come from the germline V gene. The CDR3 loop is CASSREVAGGYGYTF. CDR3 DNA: TGCGCCAGCAGCCGAGAGGTTGCGGGGGGTTATGGCTACACCTTC.

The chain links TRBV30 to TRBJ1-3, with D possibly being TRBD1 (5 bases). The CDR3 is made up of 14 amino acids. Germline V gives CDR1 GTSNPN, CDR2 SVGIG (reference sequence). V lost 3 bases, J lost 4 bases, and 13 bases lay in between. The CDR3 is CAWSRAVGGNTIYF. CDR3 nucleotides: TGTGCCTGGAGCAGGGCGGTCGGGGGAAACACCATATATTTT.

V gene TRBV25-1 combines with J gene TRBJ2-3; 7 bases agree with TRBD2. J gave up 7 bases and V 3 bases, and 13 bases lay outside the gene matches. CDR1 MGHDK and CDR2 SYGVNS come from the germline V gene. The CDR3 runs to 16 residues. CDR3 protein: CASSDYGGSTANTQYF. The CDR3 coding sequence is TGTGCCAGCAGTGATTACGGGGGGTCTACGGCGAATACGCAGTATTTT.

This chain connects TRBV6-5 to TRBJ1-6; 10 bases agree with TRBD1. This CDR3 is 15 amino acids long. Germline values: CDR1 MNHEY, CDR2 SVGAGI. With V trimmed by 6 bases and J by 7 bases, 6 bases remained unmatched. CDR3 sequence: CASRGQGTTNSPLHF. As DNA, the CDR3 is TGTGCCAGCAGGGGACAGGGGACGACCAATTCACCCCTCCACTTT.

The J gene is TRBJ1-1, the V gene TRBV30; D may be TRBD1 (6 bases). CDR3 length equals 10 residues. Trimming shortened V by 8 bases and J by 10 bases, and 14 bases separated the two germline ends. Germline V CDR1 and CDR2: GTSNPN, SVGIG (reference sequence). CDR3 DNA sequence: TGTGCCGCGGGCAGGGGTCCAGCTTTCTTT. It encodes CAAGRGPAFF.

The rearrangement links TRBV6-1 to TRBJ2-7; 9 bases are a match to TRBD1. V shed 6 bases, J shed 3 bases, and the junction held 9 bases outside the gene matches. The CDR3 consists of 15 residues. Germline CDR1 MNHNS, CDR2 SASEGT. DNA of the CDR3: TGTGCCAGCAGCATAGGGGACAGGGCGGGCTACGAGCAGTACTTC. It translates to CASSIGDRAGYEQYF.

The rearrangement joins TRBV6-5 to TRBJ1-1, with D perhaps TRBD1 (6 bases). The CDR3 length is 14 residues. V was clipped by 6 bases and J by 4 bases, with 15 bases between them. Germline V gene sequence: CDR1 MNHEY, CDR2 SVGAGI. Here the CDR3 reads CASSEQGWGTEAFF. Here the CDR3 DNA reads TGTGCCAGCAGCGAACAGGGTTGGGGCACTGAAGCTTTCTTT.

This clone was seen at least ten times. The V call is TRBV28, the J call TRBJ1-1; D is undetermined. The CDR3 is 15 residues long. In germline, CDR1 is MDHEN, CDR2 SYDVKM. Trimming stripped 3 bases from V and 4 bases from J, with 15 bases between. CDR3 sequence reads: CASSLPIGAGTEAFF. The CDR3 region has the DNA TGTGCCAGCAGTTTGCCGATCGGTGCCGGCACTGAAGCTTTCTTT. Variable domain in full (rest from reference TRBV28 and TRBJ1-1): DVKVTQSSRYLVKRTGEKVFLECVQDMDHENMFWYRQDPGLGLRLIYFSYDVKMKEKGDIPEGYSVSREKKERFSLILESASTNQTSMYLCASSLPIGAGTEAFFGQGTRLTVV.

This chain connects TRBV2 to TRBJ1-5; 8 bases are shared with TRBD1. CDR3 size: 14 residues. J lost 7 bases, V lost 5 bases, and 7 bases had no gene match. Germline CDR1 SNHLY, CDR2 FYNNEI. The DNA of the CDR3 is TGTGCCAGCAGTCCCGGACAGGGTGGACAGCCCCAGCATTTT. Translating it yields CASSPGQGGQPQHF.

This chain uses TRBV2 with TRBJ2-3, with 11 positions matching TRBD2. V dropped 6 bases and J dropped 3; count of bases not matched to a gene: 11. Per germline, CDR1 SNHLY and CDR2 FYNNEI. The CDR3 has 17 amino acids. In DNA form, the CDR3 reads TGTGCCAGCAGGCGGCTAGCGGGGGGCGGGGGAACAGATACGCAGTATTTT. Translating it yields CASRRLAGGGGTDTQYF. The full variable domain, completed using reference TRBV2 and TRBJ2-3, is EPEVTQTPSHQVTQMGQEVILRCVPISNHLYFYWYRQILGQKVEFLVSFYNNEISEKSEIFDDQFSVERPDGSNFTLKIRSTKLEDSAMYFCASRRLAGGGGTDTQYFGPGTRLTVL.

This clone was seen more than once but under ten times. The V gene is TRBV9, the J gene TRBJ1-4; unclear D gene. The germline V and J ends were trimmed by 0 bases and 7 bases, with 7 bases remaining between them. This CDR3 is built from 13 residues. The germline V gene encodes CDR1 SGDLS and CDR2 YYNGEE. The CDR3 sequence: CASSVGLSEKLFF. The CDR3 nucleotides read TGTGCCAGCAGCGTAGGTTTGAGTGAAAAACTGTTTTTT.

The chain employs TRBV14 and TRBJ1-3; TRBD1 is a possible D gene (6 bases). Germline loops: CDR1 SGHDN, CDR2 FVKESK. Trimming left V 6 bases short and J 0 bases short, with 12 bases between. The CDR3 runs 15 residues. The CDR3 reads CASRQGMSSGNTIYF. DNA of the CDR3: TGTGCCAGCAGGCAGGGGATGAGCTCTGGAAACACCATATATTTT.

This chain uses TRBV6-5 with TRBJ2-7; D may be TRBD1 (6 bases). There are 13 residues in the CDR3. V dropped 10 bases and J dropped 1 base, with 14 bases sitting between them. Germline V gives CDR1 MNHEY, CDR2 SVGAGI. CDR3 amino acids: CATLGAASYEQYF. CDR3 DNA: TGTGCCACCTTGGGGGCAGCGTCCTACGAGCAGTACTTC.

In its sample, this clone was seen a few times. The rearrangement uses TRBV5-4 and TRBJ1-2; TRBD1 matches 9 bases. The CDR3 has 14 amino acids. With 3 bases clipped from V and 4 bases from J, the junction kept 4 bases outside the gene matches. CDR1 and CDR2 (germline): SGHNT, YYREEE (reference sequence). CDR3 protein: CASSWMGQGYGYTF. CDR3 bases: TGTGCCAGCAGCTGGATGGGACAGGGCTATGGCTACACCTTC.

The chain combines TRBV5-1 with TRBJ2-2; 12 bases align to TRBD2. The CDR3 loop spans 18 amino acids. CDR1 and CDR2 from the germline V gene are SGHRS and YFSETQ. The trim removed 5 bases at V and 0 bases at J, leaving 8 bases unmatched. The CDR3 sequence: CASSRLAGGTANTGELFF. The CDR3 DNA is TGCGCCAGCAGTCGCCTAGCGGGGGGGACGGCGAACACCGGGGAGCTGTTTTTT.